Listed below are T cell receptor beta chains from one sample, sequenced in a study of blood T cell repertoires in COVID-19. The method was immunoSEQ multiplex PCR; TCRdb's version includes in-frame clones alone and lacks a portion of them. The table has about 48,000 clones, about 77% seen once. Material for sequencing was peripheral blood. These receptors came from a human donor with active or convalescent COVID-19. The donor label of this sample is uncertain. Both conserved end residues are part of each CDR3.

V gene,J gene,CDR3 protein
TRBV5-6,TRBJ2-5,CASSLASPQETQYF
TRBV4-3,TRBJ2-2,CASSQGSGVAGELFF
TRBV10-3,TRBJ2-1,CAISESGTMPNNEQFF
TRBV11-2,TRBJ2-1,CASSLSRQNEQFF
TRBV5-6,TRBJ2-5,CASSPRTRGETQYF
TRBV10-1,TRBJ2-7,CASSGQGVDEQYF
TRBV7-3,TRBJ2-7,CASSVAGTTAREQYF
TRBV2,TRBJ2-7,CASSEASGFSSYEQYF
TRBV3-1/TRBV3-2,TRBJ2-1,CASSQGTSGLGHEQFF
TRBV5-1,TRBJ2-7,CANGGGAEQYF
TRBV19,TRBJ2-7,CASSQHRAGGPEQYF
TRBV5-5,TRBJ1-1,CASSRGHSDPEAFF
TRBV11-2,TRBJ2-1,CASSFDALLQDEQFF
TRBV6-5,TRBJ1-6,CASSTGGAGNSPLHF
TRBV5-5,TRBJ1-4,CASSLPYSTNEKLFF
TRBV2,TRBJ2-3,CASKFDRAADTQYF
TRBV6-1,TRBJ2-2,CASSEAVEWRYTGELFF
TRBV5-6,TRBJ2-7,CASTRGRITYEQYF
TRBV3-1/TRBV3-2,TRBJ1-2,CASSQVGQGGGYTF
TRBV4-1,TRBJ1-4,CASSQEGRQTLNEKLFF
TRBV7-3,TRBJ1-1,CASSSQGPSEAFF
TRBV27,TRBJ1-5,CASSHQGNQPQHF
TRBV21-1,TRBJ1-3,CASSKEEVLGAAKSGNTIYF
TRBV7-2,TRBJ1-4,CASSLNTGAEKLFF
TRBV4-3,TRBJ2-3,CASSLGGGDSADTQYF
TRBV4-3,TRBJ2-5,CASSQDFRETQYF
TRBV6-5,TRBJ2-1,CASSPPRDSNEQFF
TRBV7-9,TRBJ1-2,CASRSRGGIGYGYTF
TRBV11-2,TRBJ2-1,CASSSSGILNEQFF
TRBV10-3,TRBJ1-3,CAITGQGGSGNTIYF
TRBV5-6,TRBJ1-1,CASSFRYAAGMNTEAFF
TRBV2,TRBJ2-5,CASSHTARTAQETQYF
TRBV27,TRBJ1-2,CASSLMGRGGYTF
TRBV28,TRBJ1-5,CATTRTGAGQPQHF
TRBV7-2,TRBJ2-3,CASSLGAGGPRDTQYF
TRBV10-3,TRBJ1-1,CAIRGPASTEAFF
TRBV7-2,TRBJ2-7,CASSLLPGRAGEQYF
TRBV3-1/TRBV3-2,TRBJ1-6,CASRQQQGTNSPLHF
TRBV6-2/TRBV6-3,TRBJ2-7,CASSYSRTSGTLEQYF
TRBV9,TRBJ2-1,CASSSQGAGYNEQFF
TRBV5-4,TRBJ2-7,CASSSARDREYEQYF
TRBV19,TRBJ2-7,CASSIDGPSGRSPHEQYF
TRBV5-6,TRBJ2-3,CATRKGDTQYF
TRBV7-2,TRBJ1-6,CASRDGTLGSPLHF
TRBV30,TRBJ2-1,CAWGPGLAGELYNEQFF
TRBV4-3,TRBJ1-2,CASSHKRGSYGYTF
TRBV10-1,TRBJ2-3,CASSSEGTDRDTQYF
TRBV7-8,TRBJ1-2,CASSLTESYGYTF
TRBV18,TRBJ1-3,CASSPPTGSSGNTIYF
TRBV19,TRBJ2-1,CASSIDTGSVSYNEQFF
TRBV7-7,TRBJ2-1,CASSLIAGDRRAEQFF
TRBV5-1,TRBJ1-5,CASSPRAGENQPQHF
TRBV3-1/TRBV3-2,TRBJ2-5,CASIATAGETQYF
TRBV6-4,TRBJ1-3,CASSDTVRRDGNTIYF
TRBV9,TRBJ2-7,CASSVSSGAGGVPVEQYF
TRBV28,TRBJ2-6,CASSRSGANVLTF
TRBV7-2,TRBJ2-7,CASRLTSGVNTYEQYF
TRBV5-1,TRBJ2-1,CASSSPAGTSGTAYNEQFF
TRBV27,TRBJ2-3,CASSSRTSGMVTQYF
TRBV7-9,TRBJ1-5,CASSTGGPGSNQPQHF